These 30 T cell receptor beta chains originate from one sample sequenced in a study of monozygotic twins with inflammatory bowel disease. TCRdb reworked the 5' RACE reads into one entry per CDR3 protein, no DNA. Found here are about 450,000 distinct CDR3 sequences; the top ten clones hold more than 2%. Material: blood. The source is a human donor with ulcerative colitis or Crohn's disease, or a healthy co-twin of an affected twin (not recorded which).

The V gene is TRBV10-3, the J gene TRBJ1-2; TCRdb's D call of TRBD1 is untestable without DNA. Germline-derived CDR1 and CDR2 are ENHRY and SYGVKD. CDR3 size: 14 residues. CDR3 sequence reads: CAIRVGGLDYGYTF.

V and J are TRBV12-3 or TRBV12-4 and TRBJ2-5; TCRdb indicates TRBD1, and absent DNA this call remains unverified. This CDR3 is 14 amino acids long. The CDR3 region is CASSSISGVETQYF.

V and J are TRBV6-5 and TRBJ1-5; with no DNA, the TCRdb D assignment of TRBD1 cannot be verified. CDR1 and CDR2 (germline): MNHEY, SVGAGI. The CDR3 loop spans 17 amino acids. CDR3 residues: CASSYLDRFYGNQPQHF.

This sequence joins TRBV20-1 and TRBJ1-6; TCRdb indicates TRBD1, and absent DNA this call remains unverified. The CDR3 runs to 16 residues. The V gene's germline CDR1 is DFQATT and CDR2 SNEGSKA (reference sequence). The CDR3 loop is CSARDGTGGYNSPLHF.

The chain combines TRBV5-4 with TRBJ2-1; TCRdb selects TRBD1, and the lack of DNA leaves this call unchecked. Per germline, CDR1 SGHNT and CDR2 YYREEE (reference sequence). This CDR3 is built from 15 residues. The CDR3 spells CASSQNSQGYNEQFF.

The chain has TRBV7-2 and TRBJ2-1. The CDR3 spans 17 residues. CDR1 is SGHTA and CDR2 is FQGNSA in the germline V gene. CDR3 sequence: CASSSTQDASPYNEQFF.

This chain joins TRBV30 and TRBJ2-1; TCRdb reports TRBD2, a call that lacks DNA to check it against. The CDR3 consists of 12 residues. The V gene's germline CDR1 is GTSNPN and CDR2 SVGIG (reference sequence). CDR3 region: CAWSVREGEQFF.

The genes are TRBV11-2 and TRBJ2-3; with no DNA, the TCRdb D assignment of TRBD2 cannot be verified. The germline gives CDR1 SGHAT, CDR2 FQNNGV. The CDR3 extends over 16 amino acids. The CDR3 region is CASSLITSGTTDTQYF.

The chain has TRBV25-1 and TRBJ2-7; as DNA is missing, the TRBD1 call by TCRdb cannot be tested. The CDR3 length is 15 residues. CDR1 and CDR2 (germline): MGHDK, SYGVNS. CDR3 sequence: CASSPQGKSSYEQYF.

V and J are TRBV18 and TRBJ1-3; TCRdb indicates TRBD1, and absent DNA this call remains unverified. Germline V gene lookup returns CDR1 KGHSH and CDR2 LQKENI. The CDR3 extends over 14 amino acids. The CDR3 sequence is CASSPGTDGNTIYF.

V usage is TRBV18 and J usage is TRBJ2-1; the TCRdb call, TRBD1, lacks DNA for checking. This CDR3 region has 15 residues. Germline V gene data show CDR1 as KGHSH and CDR2 as LQKENI. This CDR3 is CASSPRDRADNEQFF.

The chain uses TRBV12-3 or TRBV12-4 and TRBJ2-7; TCRdb's D call, TRBD1, is unchecked because there is no DNA. CDR3 length: 14 residues. The CDR3 here is CASSQTPGNYEQYF.

The CDR3 region is CASSFWTAKGSEAFF. The rearrangement uses TRBV5-1 and TRBJ1-1; TCRdb's D gene call, TRBD1, goes unchecked for lack of DNA. Germline V lookup: CDR1 SGHRS, CDR2 YFSETQ. The CDR3 loop spans 15 amino acids.

The chain has TRBV5-1 and TRBJ2-6. Germline CDR1 and CDR2: SGHRS and YFSETQ. The CDR3 loop spans 16 amino acids. The CDR3 reads CASSLYRLSGANVLTF.

The chain joins TRBV18 to TRBJ1-1. The length of the CDR3 is 15 residues. Germline-derived CDR1 and CDR2 are KGHSH and LQKENI. This chain's CDR3 is CASSPVSGMNTEAFF.

The chain carries TRBV19 and TRBJ2-7; TCRdb indicates TRBD1, and absent DNA this call remains unverified. Germline V CDR1 and CDR2: LNHDA, SQIVND (reference sequence). There are 15 residues in the CDR3. This CDR3 is CASGASGQGSYEQYF. Variable domain in full (rest from reference TRBV19 and TRBJ2-7): DGGITQSPKYLFRKEGQNVTLSCEQNLNHDAMYWYRQDPGQGLRLIYYSQIVNDFQKGDIAEGYSVSREKKESFPLTVTSAQKNPTAFYLCASGASGQGSYEQYFGPGTRLTVT.

This sequence joins TRBV11-2 and TRBJ2-3. This CDR3 comprises 12 residues. CDR1 and CDR2 from the germline V gene are SGHAT and FQNNGV. This CDR3 reads CASSFRRDTQYF.

The chain joins TRBV12-3 or TRBV12-4 to TRBJ2-2. The CDR3 is 14 amino acids. CDR3 protein: CASSSSMNTGELFF.

The J gene is TRBJ2-3, the V gene TRBV5-5; TCRdb reports TRBD1, a call that lacks DNA to check it against. The CDR3 loop spans 16 amino acids. In germline, CDR1 is SGHKS, CDR2 YYEKEE (reference sequence). This CDR3 is CASSLSGGRSTDTQYF.

The genes are TRBV20-1 and TRBJ2-2; the TCRdb call, TRBD2, lacks DNA for checking. This CDR3 spans 17 amino acids. Germline assignment: CDR1 DFQATT and CDR2 SNEGSKA (reference sequence). This CDR3 is CSARVLAGGPVTGELFF.

V usage is TRBV5-5 and J usage is TRBJ2-5; no DNA is available, so the TRBD1 call from TCRdb remains unchecked. CDR3 size: 14 residues. Germline CDR1 and CDR2: SGHKS and YYEKEE (reference sequence). The CDR3 protein is CASSPGQIQETQYF. Looking up the rest from reference TRBV5-5 and TRBJ2-5 gives the full variable domain: DAGVTQSPTHLIKTRGQQVTLRCSPISGHKSVSWYQQVLGQGPQFIFQYYEKEERGRGNFPDRFSARQFPNYSSELNVNALLLGDSALYLCASSPGQIQETQYFGPGTRLLVL.

The chain has TRBV15 and TRBJ2-1; the TRBD1 assignment by TCRdb is unverifiable without DNA. CDR1 is LNHNV, CDR2 YYDKDF, per germline (reference sequence). The CDR3 has 13 residues. The CDR3 reads CATSVGRESQQFF.

The chain joins TRBV2 to TRBJ2-5; TCRdb designates TRBD1, a call that cannot be tested without DNA. The CDR3 contains 13 residues. The germline gives CDR1 SNHLY, CDR2 FYNNEI. CDR3 sequence reads: CASNPDRQETQYF. Supplemented by reference TRBV2 and TRBJ2-5, the full variable domain reads EPEVTQTPSHQVTQMGQEVILRCVPISNHLYFYWYRQILGQKVEFLVSFYNNEISEKSEIFDDQFSVERPDGSNFTLKIRSTKLEDSAMYFCASNPDRQETQYFGPGTRLLVL.

The chain employs TRBV20-1 and TRBJ2-2; TCRdb designates TRBD1, a call that cannot be tested without DNA. The CDR3 is made up of 14 amino acids. Germline CDR1 reads DFQATT; CDR2 reads SNEGSKA (reference sequence). The CDR3 loop reads CSARDRNAPGELFF.

The rearrangement joins TRBV12-2 to TRBJ2-2; checking the TCRdb D call of TRBD1 is not possible without DNA. TRBV12-2 is flagged as a pseudogene. The CDR3 runs 14 residues. CDR3 residues: CASRTRAVTGELFF.

The CDR3 here is CASSPFGGTEAFF. The genes are TRBV3-1 and TRBJ1-1. CDR3 length equals 13 residues. CDR1 is LGHDT, CDR2 YNNKEL, per germline (reference sequence). Combining the CDR3 with reference TRBV3-1 and TRBJ1-1 gives the whole variable domain DTAVSQTPKYLVTQMGNDKSIKCEQNLGHDTMYWYKQDSKKFLKIMFSYNNKELIINETVPNRFSPKSPDKAHLNLHINSLELGDSAVYFCASSPFGGTEAFFGQGTRLTVV.

V usage is TRBV10-3 and J usage is TRBJ2-1. This CDR3 has 12 amino acids. Looked up from germline, CDR1 is ENHRY and CDR2 is SYGVKD. CDR3 protein: CAISESGNEQFF.

The V call is TRBV10-3, the J call TRBJ2-3; absent DNA, TCRdb's TRBD1 call cannot be checked. The CDR3 loop spans 16 amino acids. Germline CDR1 is ENHRY and CDR2 is SYGVKD. The CDR3 loop reads CAISATGGGSTDTQYF.

The chain joins TRBV5-1 to TRBJ2-1. Germline loops: CDR1 SGHRS, CDR2 YFSETQ. This CDR3 has 14 amino acids. The CDR3 sequence is CASSLEWGHNEQFF.

The chain uses TRBV15 and TRBJ2-7. The CDR3 consists of 14 residues. The germline V gene has CDR1 LNHNV and CDR2 YYDKDF (reference sequence). The CDR3 protein is CATSRETSSYEQYF.